The subject of this entry is one TCR beta chain. This entry is derived from a study of STAT5B mutations in CD4+ large granular lymphocyte leukemia. Germline values: CDR1 SGHNT, CDR2 YYREEE (reference sequence). This CDR3 has 14 amino acids. With 2 bases removed from V and 1 base from J, the gap between germline ends came to 9 bases. The survey-level immunoSEQ assay was used. The method was immunoSEQ multiplex PCR; TCRdb's version includes in-frame clones alone and lacks a portion of them. The sample comprises 45,000 to 55,000 clones, roughly three quarters of which are singletons, and 1.5% rests with the top ten.

Sequencing used CD4+ T cells from blood buffy coats. The clonotype originates from a human donor in good health. This chain connects TRBV5-4 to TRBJ2-5; D might be TRBD1 or TRBD2, each matching 6 bases. CDR3 amino acids: CASSLGGTQETQYF. In DNA form, the CDR3 reads TGTGCCAGCAGCTTAGGGGGGACCCAAGAGACCCAGTACTTC. The whole variable domain, remainder taken from reference TRBV5-4 and TRBJ2-5, is ETGVTQSPTHLIKTRGQQVTLRCSSQSGHNTVSWYQQALGQGPQFIFQYYREEENGRGNFPPRFSGLQFPNYSSELNVNALELDDSALYLCASSLGGTQETQYFGPGTRLLVL.